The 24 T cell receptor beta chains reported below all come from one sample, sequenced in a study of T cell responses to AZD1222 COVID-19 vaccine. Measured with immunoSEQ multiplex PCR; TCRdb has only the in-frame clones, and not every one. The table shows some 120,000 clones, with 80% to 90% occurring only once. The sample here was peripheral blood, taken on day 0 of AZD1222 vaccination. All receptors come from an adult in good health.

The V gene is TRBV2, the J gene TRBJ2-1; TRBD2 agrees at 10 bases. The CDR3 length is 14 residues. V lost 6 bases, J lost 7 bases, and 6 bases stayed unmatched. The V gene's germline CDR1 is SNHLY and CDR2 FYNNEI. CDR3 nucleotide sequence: TGTGCCAGCAGGGGTCTAGCGGGAGCTAATGAGCAGTTCTTC. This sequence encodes CASRGLAGANEQFF.

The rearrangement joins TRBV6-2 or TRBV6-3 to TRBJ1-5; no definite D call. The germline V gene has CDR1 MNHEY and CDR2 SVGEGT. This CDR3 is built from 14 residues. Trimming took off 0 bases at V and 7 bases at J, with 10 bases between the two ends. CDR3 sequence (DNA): TGTGCCAGCAGTTACTCGCCGGTTCCCCAGCCCCAGCATTTT. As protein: CASSYSPVPQPQHF.

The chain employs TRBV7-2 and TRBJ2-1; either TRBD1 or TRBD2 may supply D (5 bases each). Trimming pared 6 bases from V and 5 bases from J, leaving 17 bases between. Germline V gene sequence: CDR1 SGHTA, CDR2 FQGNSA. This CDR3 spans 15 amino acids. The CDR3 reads CASSRQFGGDNEQFF. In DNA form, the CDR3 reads TGTGCCAGCAGTCGACAGTTCGGAGGCGACAATGAGCAGTTCTTC.

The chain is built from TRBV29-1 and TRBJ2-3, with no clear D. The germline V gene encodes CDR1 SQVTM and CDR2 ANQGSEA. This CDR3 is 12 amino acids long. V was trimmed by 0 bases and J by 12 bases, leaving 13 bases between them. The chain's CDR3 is CSVEDRTSLQYF. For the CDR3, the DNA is TGCAGCGTTGAAGATCGCACGTCGCTACAGTATTTT.

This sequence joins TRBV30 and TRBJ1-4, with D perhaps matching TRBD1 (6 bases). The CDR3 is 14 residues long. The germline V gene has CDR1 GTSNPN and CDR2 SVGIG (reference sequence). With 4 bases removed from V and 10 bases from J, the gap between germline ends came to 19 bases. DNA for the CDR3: TGTGCCTGGAAGTTCTCAGGGGTTACGGGAAAACTGTTTTTT. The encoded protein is CAWKFSGVTGKLFF.

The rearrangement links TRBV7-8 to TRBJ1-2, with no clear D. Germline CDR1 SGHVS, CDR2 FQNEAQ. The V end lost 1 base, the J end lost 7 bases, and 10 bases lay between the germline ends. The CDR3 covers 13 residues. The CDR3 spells CASSLDLGSGYTF. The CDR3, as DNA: TGTGCCAGCAGCTTAGATCTGGGGTCTGGCTACACCTTC.

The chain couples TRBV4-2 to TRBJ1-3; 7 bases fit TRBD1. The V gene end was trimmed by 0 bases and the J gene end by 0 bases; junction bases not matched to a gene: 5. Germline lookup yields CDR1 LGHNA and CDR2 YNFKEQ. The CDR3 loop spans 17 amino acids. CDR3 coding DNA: TGTGCCAGCAGCCAAGAAGACAGGGTCCTCTCTGGAAACACCATATATTTT. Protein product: CASSQEDRVLSGNTIYF.

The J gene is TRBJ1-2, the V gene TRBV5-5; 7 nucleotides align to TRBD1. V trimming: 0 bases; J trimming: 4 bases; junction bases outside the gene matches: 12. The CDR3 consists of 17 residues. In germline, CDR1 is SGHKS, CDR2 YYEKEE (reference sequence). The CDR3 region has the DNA TGTGCCAGCAGCTTGGCACCGGGACAGATATTAGTCTATGGCTACACCTTC. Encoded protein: CASSLAPGQILVYGYTF.

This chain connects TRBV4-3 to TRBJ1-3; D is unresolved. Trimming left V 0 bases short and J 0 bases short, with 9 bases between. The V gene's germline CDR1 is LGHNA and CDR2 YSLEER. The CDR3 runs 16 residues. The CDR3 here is CASSQDELYSGNTIYF. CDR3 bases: TGCGCCAGCAGCCAAGATGAACTATACTCTGGAAACACCATATATTTT.

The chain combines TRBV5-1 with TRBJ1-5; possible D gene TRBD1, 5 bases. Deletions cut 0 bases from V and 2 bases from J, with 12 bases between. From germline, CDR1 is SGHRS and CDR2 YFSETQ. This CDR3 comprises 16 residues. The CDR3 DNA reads TGCGCCAGCAGCTTGGGCAGGGAGAAAGGCAATCAGCCCCAGCATTTT. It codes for CASSLGREKGNQPQHF. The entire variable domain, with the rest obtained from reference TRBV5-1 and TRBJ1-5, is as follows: KAGVTQTPRYLIKTRGQQVTLSCSPISGHRSVSWYQQTPGQGLQFLFEYFSETQRNKGNFPGRFSGRQFSNSRSEMNVSTLELGDSALYLCASSLGREKGNQPQHFGDGTRLSIL.

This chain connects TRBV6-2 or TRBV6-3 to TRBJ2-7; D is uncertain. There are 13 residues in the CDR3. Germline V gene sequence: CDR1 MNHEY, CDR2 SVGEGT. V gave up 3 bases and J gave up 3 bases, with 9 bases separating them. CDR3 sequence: CASSYGNLYEQYF. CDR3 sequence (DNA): TGTGCCAGCAGTTATGGTAATCTCTACGAGCAGTACTTC.

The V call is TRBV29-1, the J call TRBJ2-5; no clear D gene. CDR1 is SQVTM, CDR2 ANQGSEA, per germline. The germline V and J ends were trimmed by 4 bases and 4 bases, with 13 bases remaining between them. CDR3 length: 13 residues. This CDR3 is CSVGTVVGETQYF. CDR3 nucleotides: TGCAGCGTTGGTACAGTAGTAGGAGAGACCCAGTACTTC.

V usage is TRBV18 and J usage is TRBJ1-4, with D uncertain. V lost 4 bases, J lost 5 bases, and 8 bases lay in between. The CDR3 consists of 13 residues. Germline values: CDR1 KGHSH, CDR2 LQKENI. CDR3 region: CASSQGENEKLFF. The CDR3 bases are TGTGCCAGCTCACAGGGCGAAAATGAAAAACTGTTTTTT.

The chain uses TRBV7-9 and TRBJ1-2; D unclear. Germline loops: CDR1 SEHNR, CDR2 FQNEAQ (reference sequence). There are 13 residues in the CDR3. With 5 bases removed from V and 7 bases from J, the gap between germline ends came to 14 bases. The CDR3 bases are TGTGCCAGCAGCACCCCAGGTCGGGTTGGCTACACCTTC. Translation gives CASSTPGRVGYTF.

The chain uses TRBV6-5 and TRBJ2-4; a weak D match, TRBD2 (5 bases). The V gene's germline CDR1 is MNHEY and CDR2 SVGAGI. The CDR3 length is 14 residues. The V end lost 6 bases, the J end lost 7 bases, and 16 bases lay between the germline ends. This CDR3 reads CASSPTTSANIQYF. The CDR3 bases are TGTGCCAGCAGCCCCACCACTAGTGCGAACATTCAGTACTTC.

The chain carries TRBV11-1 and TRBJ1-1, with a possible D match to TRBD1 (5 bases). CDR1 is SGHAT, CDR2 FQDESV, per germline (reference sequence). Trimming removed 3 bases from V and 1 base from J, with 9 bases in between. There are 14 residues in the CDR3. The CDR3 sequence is CASSFVGTNTEAFF. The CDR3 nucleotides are TGTGCCAGCAGCTTTGTAGGGACGAACACTGAAGCTTTCTTT.

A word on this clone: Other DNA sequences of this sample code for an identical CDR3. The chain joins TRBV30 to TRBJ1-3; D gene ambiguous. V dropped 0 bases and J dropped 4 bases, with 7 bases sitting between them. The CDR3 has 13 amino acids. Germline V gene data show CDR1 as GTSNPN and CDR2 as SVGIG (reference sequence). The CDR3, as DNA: TGTGCCTGGAGTGTAAACTCAGGAAACACCATATATTTT. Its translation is CAWSVNSGNTIYF.

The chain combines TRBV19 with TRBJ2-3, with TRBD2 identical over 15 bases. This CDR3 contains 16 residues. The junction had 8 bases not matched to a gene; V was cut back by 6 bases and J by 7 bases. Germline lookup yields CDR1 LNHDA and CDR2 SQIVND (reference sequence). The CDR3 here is CASRPPGTSGRYTQYF. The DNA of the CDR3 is TGTGCCAGTAGACCTCCCGGGACTAGCGGGAGGTATACGCAGTATTTT.

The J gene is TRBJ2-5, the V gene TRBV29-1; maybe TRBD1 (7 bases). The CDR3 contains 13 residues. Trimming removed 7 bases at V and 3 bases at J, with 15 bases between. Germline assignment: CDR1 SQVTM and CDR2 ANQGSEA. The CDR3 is CSAQGGAEETQYF. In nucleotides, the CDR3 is TGCAGCGCCCAGGGGGGTGCCGAAGAGACCCAGTACTTC. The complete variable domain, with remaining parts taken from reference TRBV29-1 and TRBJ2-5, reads SAVISQKPSRDICQRGTSLTIQCQVDSQVTMMFWYRQQPGQSLTLIATANQGSEATYESGFVIDKFPISRPNLTFSTLTVSNMSPEDSSIYLCSAQGGAEETQYFGPGTRLLVL.

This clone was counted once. CDR3 sequence: CASSQDPGPAGNTIYF. The CDR3 region has the DNA TGCGCCAGCAGCCAAGATCCAGGTCCCGCTGGAAACACCATATATTTT. The V and J genes are TRBV4-3 and TRBJ1-3; D remains unclear. Trimming pared 0 bases from V and 2 bases from J, leaving 11 bases between. Germline CDR1 LGHNA, CDR2 YSLEER. The length of the CDR3 is 16 residues.

The CDR3 loop is CASSFTGSTNTEAFF. CDR3 sequence (DNA): TGTGCCAGCAGCTTTACAGGGTCCACGAACACTGAAGCTTTCTTT. The chain carries TRBV5-5 and TRBJ1-1, with TRBD1 as a possible D gene (6 bases). This CDR3 contains 15 residues. The V end was cut by 2 bases, the J end by 1 base, with 12 bases between. Germline CDR1 is SGHKS and CDR2 is YYEKEE (reference sequence).

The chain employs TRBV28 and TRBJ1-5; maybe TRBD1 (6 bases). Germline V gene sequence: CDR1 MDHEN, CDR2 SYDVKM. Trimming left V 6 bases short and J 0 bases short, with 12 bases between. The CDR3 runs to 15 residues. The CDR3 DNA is TGTGCCAGCAGGGTCGGAGGGGGTAGCAATCAGCCCCAGCATTTT. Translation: CASRVGGGSNQPQHF. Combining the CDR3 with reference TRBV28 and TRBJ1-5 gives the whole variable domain DVKVTQSSRYLVKRTGEKVFLECVQDMDHENMFWYRQDPGLGLRLIYFSYDVKMKEKGDIPEGYSVSREKKERFSLILESASTNQTSMYLCASRVGGGSNQPQHFGDGTRLSIL.

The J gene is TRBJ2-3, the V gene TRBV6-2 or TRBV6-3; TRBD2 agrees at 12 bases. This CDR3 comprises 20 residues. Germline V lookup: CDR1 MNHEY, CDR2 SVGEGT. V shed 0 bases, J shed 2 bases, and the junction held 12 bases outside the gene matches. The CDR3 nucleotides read TGTGCCAGCAGTTACTCGACTAGCGGGGGCTCTAACCCAATCACAGATACGCAGTATTTT. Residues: CASSYSTSGGSNPITDTQYF.

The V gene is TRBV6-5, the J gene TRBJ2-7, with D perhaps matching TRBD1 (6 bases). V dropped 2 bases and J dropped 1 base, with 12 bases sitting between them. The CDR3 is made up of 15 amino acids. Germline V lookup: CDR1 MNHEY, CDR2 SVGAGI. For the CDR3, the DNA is TGTGCCAGCAGTTACGGGGGCCGGGGTTCCTACGAGCAGTACTTC. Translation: CASSYGGRGSYEQYF.